This T cell receptor beta chain was obtained from a study of CD8+ T cells in alopecia areata. Study at large: Treated patients were dosed with oral tofacitinib, taking 5 to 10 mg twice daily.

Obtained from alopecia areata patients were lesional scalp punch biopsies along with peripheral blood. As the sequencing template, cDNA was produced by extracting RNA and reverse transcribing it. The protocol was immunoSEQ multiplex PCR, while the TCRdb copy is restricted to in-frame clones and leaves out a portion. The table shows fewer than 250,000 clones, with about 53% occurring only once. V lost 7 bases, J lost 3 bases, and 7 bases stayed unmatched. This CDR3 region has 14 residues. Germline-derived CDR1 and CDR2 are SGHRS and YFSETQ. The chain recombines TRBV5-1 with TRBJ2-5, with 9 bases matching TRBD1. This receptor was identified in a human donor with alopecia areata. Sequenced here: CD4+ T cells sorted from blood, sampled at week 0. The CDR3 sequence: CASRAGTGKETQYF. Written as DNA, the CDR3 is TGCGCCAGCCGTGCCGGGACAGGGAAAGAGACCCAGTACTTC.